The 31 T cell receptor beta chains below all came from one sample that was sequenced in a study of cytomegalovirus exposure and HLA in healthy donors. 13 Jbeta primers and 60 Vbeta primers were used for the PCR. Measured with immunoSEQ multiplex PCR; TCRdb has only the in-frame clones, and not every one. The sample shows about 98,000 clones, roughly 81% of them seen only once. Sequencing was performed on PBMCs. The receptor set was obtained from a man aged 35 to 55 in good health and CMV-seronegative.

The chain recombines TRBV23-1 with TRBJ2-7, with unresolved D. TRBV23-1 is an ORF; its function is uncertain. V lost 4 bases and J 4 bases, leaving 8 bases between the germline ends. The CDR3 extends over 12 amino acids. CDR3 sequence (DNA): TGCGCCAGCAGTCCGGCGACTTACGAGCAGTACTTC. This gives the protein CASSPATYEQYF.

This chain joins TRBV4-1 and TRBJ1-3; TRBD1 agrees at 8 bases. Germline loops: CDR1 MGHRA, CDR2 YSYEKL. This CDR3 is built from 16 residues. Unmatched junction bases numbered 5, after V lost 1 base and J lost 3 bases. The CDR3 nucleotides read TGCGCCAGCAGCCAAGTGCCAGGGGGCGTTGGAAACACCATATATTTT. Amino acids: CASSQVPGGVGNTIYF.

The V call is TRBV19, the J call TRBJ1-2, with TRBD1 identical over 7 bases. The CDR3 is 16 residues long. Germline V gene sequence: CDR1 LNHDA, CDR2 SQIVND (reference sequence). The ends lost 3 bases at V and 7 bases at J; junction bases unmatched: 14. CDR3 protein: CASSILGPTGRGGYTF. CDR3 sequence (DNA): TGTGCCAGTAGTATTTTGGGCCCGACAGGGCGAGGTGGCTACACCTTC.

V usage is TRBV2 and J usage is TRBJ2-2; TRBD1 is a possible D gene (6 bases). V shed 6 bases and J shed 1 base, with 9 bases lying between them. The germline CDR1 and CDR2 sequences are SNHLY and FYNNEI. The CDR3 contains 14 residues. The CDR3 region has the DNA TGTGCCAGCAGGATACAGGGGAACACCGGGGAGCTGTTTTTT. It codes for CASRIQGNTGELFF.

V and J are TRBV5-5 and TRBJ1-1, with D perhaps TRBD1 (5 bases). Germline V gene lookup returns CDR1 SGHKS and CDR2 YYEKEE (reference sequence). V was cut by 2 bases and J by 0 bases, with 11 bases left in between. The CDR3 is 15 amino acids. The CDR3 here is CASSFVGGMNTEAFF. For the CDR3, the DNA is TGTGCCAGCAGCTTTGTGGGGGGAATGAACACTGAAGCTTTCTTT.

The chain joins TRBV27 to TRBJ2-7; D gene unclear. Germline-derived CDR1 and CDR2 are MNHEY and SMNVEV (reference sequence). Trimming pared 5 bases from V and 6 bases from J, leaving 14 bases between. There are 13 residues in the CDR3. Here the CDR3 reads CASSPTPRGEQYF. Here the CDR3 DNA reads TGTGCCAGCAGTCCAACACCCCGAGGCGAGCAGTACTTC.

This clone has more than one count but fewer than ten. The chain links TRBV19 to TRBJ1-4, with 11 bases that match TRBD1. V trimming: 5 bases; J trimming: 6 bases; junction bases outside the gene matches: 5. CDR1 and CDR2 (germline): LNHDA, SQIVND (reference sequence). The CDR3 totals 15 residues. The CDR3 protein is CASSLRTGGYEKLFF. The CDR3 DNA reads TGTGCCAGTAGTCTTCGGACAGGGGGCTATGAAAAACTGTTTTTT.

A remark on this clone: The junction departs from germline at one end; a sequencing error may be responsible. V gene TRBV19 combines with J gene TRBJ1-3; 7 nucleotides align to TRBD1. Germline V CDR1 and CDR2: LNHDA, SQIVND (reference sequence). The CDR3 runs to 14 residues. For the CDR3, the DNA is TGTGCCAGTAAGGGACAGAGCGGTGGATACACCATATATTTT. Protein sequence: CASKGQSGGYTIYF.

The rearrangement uses TRBV10-3 and TRBJ2-5; unclear D gene. The J call may not be correct, given that the DNA end is closer to TRBJ2-7. The CDR3 loop spans 12 amino acids. CDR1 ENHRY and CDR2 SYGVKD come from the germline V gene. CDR3 DNA: TGTGCCATCAGTGAGTTTATTTACGAGCAGTACTTC. Its translation: CAISEFIYEQYF.

The chain combines TRBV15 with TRBJ1-5; D is undetermined. V gave up 5 bases and J gave up 0 bases, with 11 bases separating them. Looked up from germline, CDR1 is LNHNV and CDR2 is YYDKDF (reference sequence). CDR3 size: 15 residues. The CDR3 reads CATSLDNYSNQPQHF. CDR3 DNA: TGTGCCACCAGCCTCGACAATTATAGCAATCAGCCCCAGCATTTT.

The rearrangement links TRBV5-4 to TRBJ2-1, with 7 positions matching TRBD2. Looked up from germline, CDR1 is SGHNT and CDR2 is YYREEE (reference sequence). The J segment lost 4 bases and the V segment lost 1 base, leaving 5 bases of the junction unmatched. This CDR3 region has 15 residues. Written as DNA, the CDR3 is TGTGCCAGCAGCTTGCCAGCGGGGCCTTACAATGAGCAGTTCTTC. As protein: CASSLPAGPYNEQFF.

The V call is TRBV6-1, the J call TRBJ2-1; D ambiguous. V was pared by 4 bases and J by 1 base, with 8 bases between. The CDR3 totals 14 residues. Germline V CDR1 and CDR2: MNHNS, SASEGT. The DNA for the CDR3 is TGTGCCAGCAGTGTTGAGCGTTCCTACAATGAGCAGTTCTTC. Its translation: CASSVERSYNEQFF.

The chain recombines TRBV7-8 with TRBJ1-5; weak D call: TRBD1 (5 bases). Germline V gene lookup returns CDR1 SGHVS and CDR2 FQNEAQ. The CDR3 extends over 16 amino acids. V lost 1 base to trimming and J lost 3 bases, with 13 bases between them. CDR3 nucleotide sequence: TGTGCCAGCAGCTTAGGGGAGGGGTGGAACAATCAGCCCCAGCATTTT. Translated, it gives CASSLGEGWNNQPQHF.

This clone has a single count. This chain connects TRBV18 to TRBJ2-7; tentatively, D is TRBD1 (6 bases). With 3 bases removed from V and 3 bases from J, the gap between germline ends came to 12 bases. The length of the CDR3 is 14 residues. Germline V gives CDR1 KGHSH, CDR2 LQKENI. For the CDR3, the DNA is TGTGCCAGCTCACCTCAAGGGACAAACTACGAGCAGTACTTC. It translates to CASSPQGTNYEQYF.

This chain links TRBV5-1 with TRBJ2-7; a weak D match, TRBD1 (5 bases). V was shortened by 5 bases and J by 3 bases, with 12 bases between the two germline ends. Germline CDR1 SGHRS, CDR2 YFSETQ. The CDR3 runs to 13 residues. CDR3 amino acids: CASSLYTGYEQYF. CDR3 bases: TGCGCCAGCAGTTTGTATACAGGCTACGAGCAGTACTTC.

This sequence joins TRBV5-1 and TRBJ1-5; 7 nucleotides align to TRBD1. From germline, CDR1 is SGHRS and CDR2 YFSETQ. The junction had 3 bases not matched to a gene; V was cut back by 4 bases and J by 2 bases. CDR3 length: 14 amino acids. The CDR3 DNA is TGCGCCAGCAGCCCCGGACAGGGCAATCAGCCCCAGCATTTT. As protein: CASSPGQGNQPQHF.

A single count supports this clone. The chain recombines TRBV10-2 with TRBJ2-2; 8 nucleotides agree with TRBD1. Germline V lookup: CDR1 WSHSY, CDR2 SAAADI. The CDR3 length is 14 residues. The ends lost 6 bases at V and 1 base at J; junction bases unmatched: 1. The CDR3 here is CASRDRVNTGELFF. CDR3 coding DNA: TGCGCCAGCAGGGACAGGGTGAACACCGGGGAGCTGTTTTTT.

The J gene is TRBJ1-4, the V gene TRBV6-1; D is perhaps TRBD1 (6 bases). Trimming stripped 10 bases from V and 3 bases from J, with 18 bases between. Germline V gene lookup returns CDR1 MNHNS and CDR2 SASEGT. The CDR3 extends over 15 amino acids. For the CDR3, the DNA is TGTGCCACCTCGATTACAGGGAGAGCTAATGAAAAACTGTTTTTT. This sequence encodes CATSITGRANEKLFF.

CDR3 sequence (DNA): TGTGCCAGCAGTGCTAAGCCGAAACTGTTTTTT. Amino acid sequence: CASSAKPKLFF. The V gene is TRBV27, the J gene TRBJ1-4; D unclear. Germline V gene data show CDR1 as MNHEY and CDR2 as SMNVEV (reference sequence). The V end was cut by 5 bases, the J end by 11 bases, with 9 bases between. The CDR3 contains 11 residues. The variable domain in full, with the rest retrieved from reference TRBV27 and TRBJ1-4, is EAQVTQNPRYLITVTGKKLTVTCSQNMNHEYMSWYRQDPGLGLRQIYYSMNVEVTDKGDVPEGYKVSRKEKRNFPLILESPSPNQTSLYFCASSAKPKLFFGSGTQLSVL.

This chain connects TRBV5-4 to TRBJ1-1; D uncertain. Germline assignment: CDR1 SGHNT and CDR2 YYREEE (reference sequence). V lost 5 bases, J lost 7 bases, and 18 bases lay in between. This CDR3 is built from 14 residues. CDR3 sequence: CASRATTRADEAFF. The CDR3 DNA reads TGTGCCAGCAGAGCGACTACCCGGGCCGATGAAGCTTTCTTT.

The J gene is TRBJ2-6, the V gene TRBV5-1; 7 bases are shared with TRBD1. CDR3 size: 16 residues. The germline gives CDR1 SGHRS, CDR2 YFSETQ. V lost 4 bases to trimming and J lost 4 bases; unmatched junction nucleotides: 8. The CDR3 DNA reads TGCGCCAGCAGCCCCGGGACAGATAAGGGGGCCAACGTCCTGACTTTC. Its protein is CASSPGTDKGANVLTF.

V usage is TRBV10-3 and J usage is TRBJ2-7; the D gene is possibly TRBD1 (6 bases). Germline lookup yields CDR1 ENHRY and CDR2 SYGVKD. V shed 3 bases and J shed 1 base, with 10 bases lying between them. The CDR3 totals 14 residues. The CDR3 loop reads CAISDKQGSYEQYF. CDR3 DNA sequence: TGTGCCATCAGTGATAAACAGGGTTCCTACGAGCAGTACTTC.

The gene calls are TRBV15 and TRBJ1-1; weak D call: TRBD1 (6 bases). Looked up from germline, CDR1 is LNHNV and CDR2 is YYDKDF (reference sequence). CDR3 size: 14 residues. V gave up 0 bases and J gave up 8 bases, with 13 bases separating them. In DNA, the CDR3 is TGTGCCACCAGCAGAGAGGGGTCAAGGGGGGAAGCTTTCTTT. Protein sequence: CATSREGSRGEAFF. Complete variable domain (other parts from reference TRBV15 and TRBJ1-1): DAMVIQNPRYQVTQFGKPVTLSCSQTLNHNVMYWYQQKSSQAPKLLFHYYDKDFNNEADTPDNFQSRRPNTSFCFLDIRSPGLGDTAMYLCATSREGSRGEAFFGQGTRLTVV.

The chain couples TRBV27 to TRBJ2-2; the match to TRBD1 covers 10 bases. The CDR3 consists of 16 residues. Per the germline V gene, CDR1 is MNHEY and CDR2 is SMNVEV (reference sequence). The V segment lost 3 bases and the J segment 4 bases; nucleotides outside the gene matches: 5. DNA of the CDR3: TGTGCCAGCAGTTTGGGACAGGGGATTGGCACCGGGGAGCTGTTTTTT. This codes for CASSLGQGIGTGELFF.

The chain couples TRBV5-1 to TRBJ2-7; 10 nucleotides match TRBD2. Germline V gene lookup returns CDR1 SGHRS and CDR2 YFSETQ. CDR3 length: 16 amino acids. The ends lost 0 bases at V and 4 bases at J; junction bases unmatched: 7. The CDR3 DNA reads as TGCGCCAGCAGCTTGGGAAGTAGCGGGGGGCTGTACGAGCAGTACTTC. The encoded protein is CASSLGSSGGLYEQYF.

The CDR3 sequence is CASSLGEVERAFF. The CDR3 DNA is TGTGCCAGCAGCTTAGGAGAGGTCGAGAGGGCTTTCTTT. The rearrangement joins TRBV7-2 to TRBJ1-1; D call uncertain. Germline V gene lookup returns CDR1 SGHTA and CDR2 FQGNSA. The CDR3 is 13 amino acids. Trimming removed 1 base at V and 11 bases at J, with 14 bases between.

The chain employs TRBV29-1 and TRBJ1-2; D gene ambiguous. Germline assignment: CDR1 SQVTM and CDR2 ANQGSEA. Trimming shortened V by 3 bases and J by 8 bases, and 10 bases separated the two germline ends. The CDR3 has 11 amino acids. The CDR3 DNA sequence: TGCAGCGTTGATGGTGACAACGGCTACACCTTC. Its protein product is CSVDGDNGYTF.

The chain carries TRBV19 and TRBJ1-5; 9 positions agree with TRBD1. The CDR3 is 15 amino acids. V trimming: 5 bases; J trimming: 9 bases; junction bases outside the gene matches: 11. Germline loops: CDR1 LNHDA, CDR2 SQIVND (reference sequence). CDR3 DNA sequence: TGTGCCAGTAGTCCGGGGACAGGGTTGACCCGGCCCCAGCATTTT. The encoded protein is CASSPGTGLTRPQHF.

This clone was seen a handful of times. The chain carries TRBV7-9 and TRBJ1-1; D might be TRBD1 (5 bases). CDR3 size: 13 residues. Looked up from germline, CDR1 is SEHNR and CDR2 is FQNEAQ (reference sequence). Trimming took 5 bases from V and 7 from J, leaving 14 bases between them. The CDR3 DNA sequence: TGTGCCAGCAGCCCGAAGGGGCCCAGTGAAGCTTTCTTT. This codes for CASSPKGPSEAFF. Full variable domain (outside the CDR3, taken from reference TRBV7-9 and TRBJ1-1): DTGVSQNPRHKITKRGQNVTFRCDPISEHNRLYWYRQTLGQGPEFLTYFQNEAQLEKSRLLSDRFSAERPKGSFSTLEIQRTEQGDSAMYLCASSPKGPSEAFFGQGTRLTVV.

V and J are TRBV29-1 and TRBJ2-2, with TRBD1 matching 8 bases. Germline CDR1 and CDR2: SQVTM and ANQGSEA. Losses at the gene ends were 4 bases for V and 11 bases for J; bases not matched to a gene: 6. The CDR3 runs 12 residues. The CDR3 DNA is TGCAGCGTTGTTGGACAGGGCTTTGAGCTGTTTTTT. Translation: CSVVGQGFELFF.

The chain links TRBV5-1 to TRBJ1-3; D possibly corresponds to TRBD1 (6 bases). This CDR3 has 16 residues. V was pared by 4 bases and J by 10 bases, with 24 bases between. Germline V lookup: CDR1 SGHRS, CDR2 YFSETQ. The CDR3 spells CASSPRAQQGFKTIYF. CDR3 nucleotides: TGCGCCAGCAGCCCCAGAGCCCAACAGGGTTTCAAAACCATATATTTT.